This TCR beta chain was sequenced during a study of blood T cell repertoires in COVID-19 (dated by TCRdb to 2018 to 2021). The study in broad terms: Samples covering the acute and convalescent phases of COVID-19 were provided by collaborators in the United States, Italy and Spain. The material from the prospective study consisted of cDNA or gDNA derived from T cells, B-cell-depleted T cells, or PBMCs. Deeply sampled blood TCRbeta repertoires from subjects exposed to, actively infected with, or recovered from COVID-19 were included in the dataset. The repertoires were released in a freely available public database intended as a resource for research on the immune response to SARS-CoV-2. The samples were drawn from two sources: the first 160 participants of the ongoing ImmuneRACE study, and 1,000 to 1,500 subjects contributed by 6 global collaborators. Nearly every sample came with metadata listing a de-identified subject ID, COVID-19 status, age in years and sex. Where available, HLA class I and class II types were obtained from metadata supplied by the sample provider rather than from assay-based typing. Results and caveats for the whole study, not just this receptor: The quantity of clinical and demographic metadata differed by source and by participant and was supplied without curation.

TCRbeta CDR3 regions were amplified from genomic DNA using the immunoSEQ Assay, a bias-controlled multiplex PCR. The published analysis was carried out like this. The number of nucleated cells in each sample was estimated by amplification of reference gene primers within the assay. To quantify the absolute abundance of each unique TCRbeta CDR3 rearrangement, sequence reads were collapsed and filtered. Productive Simpson clonality was computed per sample as the square root of Simpson's diversity index over productive rearrangements. The clones in this table, taken by TCRdb from immuneACCESS, are in-frame only. Not every clone is retained; where verified, under half of the shortfall comes from an unresolved V gene, and the cause of the rest is unknown. V and J calls and clone size follow that table, whereas D and trimming were derived from the DNA. The sample yields a few hundred thousand clones; over 75% were counted once. The biggest ten clones account for just over 7% of the sample.

Concerning this clone: Its antigen is not yet known. Base qualities were left out, and no much larger clone turns up one base away.

Relative to germline, V is missing 2 bases and J is missing 1 base, with 4 bases of the junction outside any gene match. The CDR3 goes from the cysteine to the phenylalanine over 16 residues. The CDR3 DNA has 48 bases and is translated from base 1. The germline V gene specifies SGHDT as CDR1 and YYEEEE as CDR2. The collaborating institutions used their own protocols to collect whole blood in K2EDTA tubes. For TCRbeta analysis, collaborator samples were shipped as frozen whole blood, as isolated PBMCs, or as DNA extracted from either sample type. This chain is built from TRBV5-6 and TRBJ1-4; the central 8 bases match TRBD1. This clonotype was sampled from a human donor in a cohort sampled during active COVID-19. The sequenced sample consisted of peripheral blood. The nucleotide sequence reads TGTGCCAGCAGCTTAAGAGACAGGGGAACTAATGAAAAACTGTTTTTT. Translation gives CASSLRDRGTNEKLFF.